There are a few counts of the clone carrying this TCR beta chain. Its specificity is unknown. TCRdb itself ran the RT-PCR reads through MiXCR, one entry per CDR3 protein. Of 550,000 to 600,000 distinct CDR3 sequences in the sample, approximately 12% are singletons; the top ten hold roughly 10%. The data originate from a study of response to subunit inactivated influenza vaccine. The CDR3 loop spans 15 amino acids. Germline CDR1 reads SEHNR; CDR2 reads FQNEAQ (reference sequence). The J segment lost 5 bases and the V segment lost 4 bases, leaving 6 bases of the junction unmatched. Broader study findings: The authors suggested that every seasonal influenza vaccination recruits few new T cells.

The origin of this receptor is a man over 45 who received an inactivated influenza vaccine. The sequencing used PBMCs from blood, collected on the day of vaccination. The rearrangement uses TRBV7-9 and TRBJ1-1, with 11 positions matching TRBD1. CDR3 in amino acids: CASSSRTGGPTEAFF. For the CDR3, the DNA is TGTGCCAGCAGCTCCCGGACAGGGGGCCCGACTGAAGCTTTCTTT.